The rows below give T cell receptor beta chains drawn from one sample of a study of blood T cell repertoires in COVID-19. Here immunoSEQ multiplex PCR was the method, and the copy in TCRdb shows in-frame clones only, minus some. The repertoire holds some 44,000 clones, with roughly 90% as singletons. The specimen sequenced was peripheral blood. The source is a man aged 55 to 70 with active COVID-19. CDR3s leave out the opening cysteine and the closing phenylalanine or tryptophan. Fields, in order: clone size, V gene, CDR3 protein. Rows may omit the clone size; those that give it use once, few, many or a size class.

-,TRBV19,ASSIGLAGVRETQY
-,TRBV19,ASSLRDRGFSDTQY
few,TRBV28,ASSPQVGYGYT
-,TRBV18,ASFRDRGYNEQF
-,TRBV4-2,ASSQEGGSPTSGYT
few,TRBV7-3,ASSPGTSVDYEQY
-,TRBV28,ASSGNPGTGGEWETQY
-,TRBV7-9,ASSPGPGYGYT
-,TRBV9,ASSALAGSYNEQF
once,TRBV6-5,ASSPPRSRTDTQY
-,TRBV3-1/TRBV3-2,ASSQGYRGLGETQY